This entry lists 10 T cell receptor beta chains sequenced from one sample in a study of T cells in Graves' hyperthyroidism and ophthalmopathy. RNA transcripts provided the source from which TCR beta CDR3 regions were amplified. First-round RT-PCR with HTBI primers amplified the TCR CDR3 region. One entry per CDR3 protein results from TCRdb running MiXCR on the multiplex PCR reads. This table holds about 350,000 distinct CDR3 sequences, approximately 15% found once. Sequenced material: blood. These receptors were obtained from a woman in her 30s with Graves' hyperthyroidism.

This clonotype was picked up many times. This chain joins TRBV30 and TRBJ1-6; D call uncertain. This CDR3 region has 13 residues. Germline-derived CDR1 and CDR2 are GTSNPN and SVGIG (reference sequence). V shed 0 bases and J shed 9 bases, with 9 bases lying between them. As DNA, the CDR3 is TGTGCCTGGAGTGTAGATCGGGTTTCACCCCTCCACTTT. Protein product: CAWSVDRVSPLHF. Drawing the rest from reference TRBV30 and TRBJ1-6, the complete variable domain is SQTIHQWPATLVQPVGSPLSLECTVEGTSNPNLYWYRQAAGRGLQLLFYSVGIGQISSEVPQNLSASRPQDRQFILSSKKLLLSDSGFYLCAWSVDRVSPLHFGNGTRLTVT.

At least ten counts were recorded for this clonotype. The rearrangement joins TRBV7-2 to TRBJ2-1; D is possibly TRBD1 (5 bases). The CDR3 has 13 amino acids. V was shortened by 3 bases and J by 4 bases, with 7 bases between the two germline ends. Germline lookup yields CDR1 SGHTA and CDR2 FQGNSA. The CDR3 DNA is TGTGCCAGCAGCTTGACAGTTTACAATGAGCAGTTCTTC. Protein sequence: CASSLTVYNEQFF.

This clonotype appeared many times. This chain links TRBV6-1 with TRBJ1-4; TRBD1 matches at 7 bases. Germline assignment: CDR1 MNHNS and CDR2 SASEGT. V trimming: 9 bases; J trimming: 8 bases; junction bases outside the gene matches: 9. The CDR3 is 13 residues long. CDR3 in amino acids: CASEQGSREKLFF. DNA of the CDR3: TGTGCCAGTGAACAGGGGTCTCGGGAAAAACTGTTTTTT.

This clonotype has more than one count but fewer than ten. The chain links TRBV11-2 to TRBJ2-7; a possible D gene is TRBD2 (5 bases). The CDR3 length is 17 residues. CDR1 is SGHAT, CDR2 FQNNGV, per germline. V was pared by 3 bases and J by 0 bases, with 18 bases between. The CDR3 DNA is TGTGCCAGCAGCTTTACTAGTGCTCTTAGTTTCTCCTACGAGCAGTACTTC. Translation: CASSFTSALSFSYEQYF.

The V gene is TRBV7-9, the J gene TRBJ2-1; D not certain. The CDR3 contains 12 residues. Between the trimmed V and J ends, which lost 8 bases and 10 bases, there was a span of 15 bases. The germline V gene has CDR1 SEHNR and CDR2 FQNEAQ (reference sequence). CDR3 residues: CASVSTQFEQFF. The DNA of the CDR3 is TGTGCCAGCGTAAGCACTCAGTTCGAGCAGTTCTTC. Looking up the rest from reference TRBV7-9 and TRBJ2-1 gives the full variable domain: DTGVSQNPRHKITKRGQNVTFRCDPISEHNRLYWYRQTLGQGPEFLTYFQNEAQLEKSRLLSDRFSAERPKGSFSTLEIQRTEQGDSAMYLCASVSTQFEQFFGPGTRLTVL.

V is TRBV20-1 and J is TRBJ1-4; D ambiguous. Germline-derived CDR1 and CDR2 are DFQATT and SNEGSKA (reference sequence). This CDR3 region has 14 residues. Trimming stripped 5 bases from V and 4 bases from J, with 14 bases between. The CDR3: CSAGGDSINEKLFF. The CDR3, as DNA: TGCAGTGCTGGCGGGGATAGTATTAATGAAAAACTGTTTTTT.

The sample holds a few counts of this clonotype. A read error is possible here, since a much larger clone lies one base away. This is likely a read error, given that the CDR3 carries no conserved phenylalanine or tryptophan at its end. The chain employs TRBV2 and TRBJ2-7; D is ambiguous. The CDR3 sequence is 12 residues long. Trimming took 7 bases from V and 2 from J, leaving 9 bases between them. CDR1 and CDR2 (germline): SNHLY, FYNNEI. The CDR3 nucleotides are TGTGCCAGCATAGGTGGGGCCTACGAGCAGTACCTC. This codes for CASIGGAYEQYL.

CDR3 sequence reads: CASSFSLGAEQFF. DNA of the CDR3: TGTGCCAGCAGCTTTTCTCTAGGGGCTGAGCAGTTCTTC. V and J are TRBV5-8 and TRBJ2-1, with D perhaps matching TRBD1 (5 bases). V was trimmed by 2 bases and J by 9 bases, leaving 12 bases between them. The CDR3 covers 13 residues. CDR1 and CDR2 from the germline V gene are SGHTS and YDEGEE. The full variable domain, with the rest looked up from reference TRBV5-8 and TRBJ2-1, is EAGVTQSPTHLIKTRGQQATLRCSPISGHTSVYWYQQALGLGLQFLLWYDEGEERNRGNFPPRFSGRQFPNYSSELNVNALELEDSALYLCASSFSLGAEQFFGPGTRLTVL.

CDR3 nucleotides: TGCGCCAGCAGAGGAGATTCTGGAAACACCATATATTTT. Its protein product is CASRGDSGNTIYF. The chain has TRBV5-1 and TRBJ1-3; D call uncertain. The CDR3 loop spans 13 amino acids. CDR1 SGHRS and CDR2 YFSETQ come from the germline V gene. Between the trimmed V and J ends, which lost 5 bases and 1 base, there was a span of 7 bases.

There are many counts of this clonotype. The genes are TRBV28 and TRBJ2-1; no clear D. V lost 8 bases and J 6 bases, leaving 14 bases between the germline ends. CDR3 length: 13 amino acids. Germline values: CDR1 MDHEN, CDR2 SYDVKM. This CDR3 is CASGPGYRNEQFF. The CDR3 nucleotides are TGTGCCAGCGGTCCGGGTTACCGCAATGAGCAGTTCTTC.